The entry that follows covers one TCR beta chain sequence. Assay: immunoSEQ multiplex PCR; the TCRdb copy retains only in-frame clones and omits some. Among around 70,000 clones, 80% to 95% were seen once, and the ten largest hold over 4.5%. The data derive from a study of resident and recirculating memory T cells in vitiligo. The CDR3 is 17 amino acids. The ends lost 5 bases at V and 7 bases at J; junction bases unmatched: 9. The germline CDR1 and CDR2 sequences are SGHDT and YYEEEE. This clonotype originated in a male donor with vitiligo. The genes are TRBV5-6 and TRBJ2-2, with 15 bases fitting TRBD2. Input material: blood. The chain's CDR3 is CASRPGLAGGRDGELFF. The CDR3 coding sequence is TGTGCCAGCAGGCCAGGACTAGCGGGGGGGCGTGACGGGGAGCTGTTTTTT.